The source of this TCR beta chain is a study of blood T cell repertoires in COVID-19. About the study: The cDNA or gDNA used as material had been derived from T cells, B-cell-depleted T cells, or PBMCs.

CDR3 length: 13 residues. Trimming left V 4 bases short and J 7 bases short, with 11 bases between. The germline CDR1 and CDR2 sequences are LNHDA and SQIVND (reference sequence). Profiled with immunoSEQ multiplex PCR; TCRdb holds only in-frame clones, not every one. The data hold roughly 79,000 clones, with approximately 90% observed a single time. The TCR was taken from a woman between 45 and 60 years old with acute or convalescent COVID-19. The sequenced sample consisted of peripheral blood. This chain uses TRBV19 with TRBJ1-5, with a possible D match to TRBD1 (5 bases). The CDR3 coding sequence is TGTGCCAGTAGTAGGGGACTGTTCCAGCCCCAGCATTTT. Translation gives CASSRGLFQPQHF. The full variable domain, in which reference TRBV19 and TRBJ1-5 provide the parts outside the CDR3, is DGGITQSPKYLFRKEGQNVTLSCEQNLNHDAMYWYRQDPGQGLRLIYYSQIVNDFQKGDIAEGYSVSREKKESFPLTVTSAQKNPTAFYLCASSRGLFQPQHFGDGTRLSIL.